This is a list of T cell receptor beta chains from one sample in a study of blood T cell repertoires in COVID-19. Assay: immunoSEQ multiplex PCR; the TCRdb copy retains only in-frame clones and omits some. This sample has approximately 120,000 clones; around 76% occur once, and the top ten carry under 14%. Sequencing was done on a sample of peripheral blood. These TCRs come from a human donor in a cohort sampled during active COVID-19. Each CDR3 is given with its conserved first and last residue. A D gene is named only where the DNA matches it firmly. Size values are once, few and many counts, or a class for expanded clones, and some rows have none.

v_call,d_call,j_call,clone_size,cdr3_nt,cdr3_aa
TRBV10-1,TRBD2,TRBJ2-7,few,TGCGCCAGCAGTGAGGAGCGGGGGCGCTCCTACGAGCAGTACTTC,CASSEERGRSYEQYF
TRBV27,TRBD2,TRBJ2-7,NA,TGTGCCAGCAGGGGACTAGCGCTACCCTACGAGCAGTACTTC,CASRGLALPYEQYF
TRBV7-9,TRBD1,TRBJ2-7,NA,TGTGCCAGCAGCTTAGAAACAGGGGGCTGGTACGAGCAGTACTTC,CASSLETGGWYEQYF
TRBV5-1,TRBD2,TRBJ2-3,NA,TGCGCCAGCAGCCCGACTAGCGGGGGGGCCCCCACAGATACGCAGTATTTT,CASSPTSGGAPTDTQYF
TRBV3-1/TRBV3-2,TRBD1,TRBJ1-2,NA,TGTGCCAGCAGCCAAAACAGGGGTGGCTACACCTTC,CASSQNRGGYTF
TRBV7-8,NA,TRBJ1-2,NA,TGTGCCAGCAGCTTAGAGGGAGGAAGTATGGCTAACTATGGCTACACCTTC,CASSLEGGSMANYGYTF
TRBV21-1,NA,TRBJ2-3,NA,TGTGCCAGCAGCGCCTTGACTAGCGGCAGCACAGATACGCAGTATTTT,CASSALTSGSTDTQYF
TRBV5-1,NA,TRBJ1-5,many,TGCGCCAGCAGCGTGACAGAGGGGGTGCCGCCCCAGCATTTT,CASSVTEGVPPQHF
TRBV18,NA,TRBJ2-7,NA,TGTGCCAGCTCACCGGAGAGGGCCCACGAGCAGTACTTC,CASSPERAHEQYF
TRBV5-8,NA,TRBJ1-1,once,TGTGCCAGCAGCCTCGGCACAGGGTTTGAAGCTTTCTTT,CASSLGTGFEAFF
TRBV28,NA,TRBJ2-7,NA,TGTGCCAGCGGCGGCAGCCTGAGCTCCTACGAGCAGTACTTC,CASGGSLSSYEQYF
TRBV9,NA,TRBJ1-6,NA,TGTGCCAGCAGCGCCCGTGGGAGCTCCTATAATTCACCCCTCCACTTT,CASSARGSSYNSPLHF
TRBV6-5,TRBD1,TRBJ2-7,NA,TGTGCCAGCAGTTGGGACAGGGCCTACGAGCAGTACTTC,CASSWDRAYEQYF
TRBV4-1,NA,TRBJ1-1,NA,TGCGCCAGCAGCCAAGATCGGGGGTACACTGAAGCTTTCTTT,CASSQDRGYTEAFF
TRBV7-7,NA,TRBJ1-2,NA,TGTGCCAGCAGTTATCAGGGCGGTGGTGCTAACTATGGCTACACCTTC,CASSYQGGGANYGYTF
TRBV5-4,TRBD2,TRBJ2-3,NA,TGTGCCAGCAGCTTGGAGCGGGGGGGCACAGATACGCAGTATTTT,CASSLERGGTDTQYF
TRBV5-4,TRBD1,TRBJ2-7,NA,TGTGCCAGCAGCCGACAGGGTCCCTCCTACGAGCAGTACTTC,CASSRQGPSYEQYF
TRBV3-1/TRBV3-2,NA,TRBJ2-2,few,TGTGCCAGCAGCCAAGTCTTAGTGCCCCTAACCGGGGAGCTGTTTTTT,CASSQVLVPLTGELFF
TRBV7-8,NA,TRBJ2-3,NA,TGTGCCAGCAGCCCCCAAGACTACAGCACAGATACGCAGTATTTT,CASSPQDYSTDTQYF
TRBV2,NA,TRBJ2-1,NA,TGTGCCAGCAGTGCCTTAGCGAGCAACAATGAGCAGTTCTTC,CASSALASNNEQFF
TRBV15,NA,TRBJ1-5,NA,TGTGCCACCAGCCAATCCCAGGGGAATCAGCCCCAGCATTTT,CATSQSQGNQPQHF
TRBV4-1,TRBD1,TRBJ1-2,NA,TGCGCCAGCAGCACGGGACAGAACTATGGCTACACCTTC,CASSTGQNYGYTF
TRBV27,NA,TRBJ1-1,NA,TGTGCCAGCAGTTCCTACAGGGTAGGCACTGAAGCTTTCTTT,CASSSYRVGTEAFF
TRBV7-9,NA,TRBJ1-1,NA,TGTGCCAGCAGCGGTGGGAGACAGGCGAACACTGAAGCTTTCTTT,CASSGGRQANTEAFF
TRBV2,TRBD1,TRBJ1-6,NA,TGTGCCAGCAGTGTACGCCCGGGACAGGGGGTCGGATCCTATAATTCACCCCTCCACTTT,CASSVRPGQGVGSYNSPLHF
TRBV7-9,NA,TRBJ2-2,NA,TGTGCCAGCGCTGAACAGGGTACCGGGGAGCTGTTTTTT,CASAEQGTGELFF
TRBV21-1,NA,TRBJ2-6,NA,TGTGCCAGCAGCCCACGACCTTCGGGGGACAGGGTACTCGTCGGGGCCAACGTCCTGACTTTC,CASSPRPSGDRVLVGANVLTF
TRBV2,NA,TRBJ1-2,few,TGTGCCAGCAGTGAAGTAGGGGGCTATGGCTACACCTTC,CASSEVGGYGYTF
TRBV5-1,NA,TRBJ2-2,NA,TGCGCCAGCAGCCTTAGGCAGGGGAGCACCGGGGAGCTGTTTTTT,CASSLRQGSTGELFF